The rows below give T cell receptor beta chains drawn from one sample of a study of OX40 agonist ivuxolimab in advanced cancers. The data were produced by immunoSEQ multiplex PCR, yet TCRdb's version contains in-frame clones alone and is incomplete. The sample includes under 50,000 clones, approximately 88% of them seen just once. The starting material was CD4+ or CD8+ T cells sorted from blood, obtained in a trial of the OX40 agonist ivuxolimab. The origin of the receptors is an adult with an advanced solid tumor such as melanoma, head and neck, liver or kidney cancer. Each CDR3 is given with its conserved first and last residue. D genes are given only for firm matches. The size of a clone is reported for some rows only, either as once, few or many, or as a class for expanded clones.

J gene	clone size	V gene	D gene	CDR3 DNA	CDR3 protein
TRBJ2-5	.	TRBV11-3	.	TGTGCCAGCACCCCCGGGACCGCTCAAGAGACCCAGTACTTC	CASTPGTAQETQYF
TRBJ1-1	.	TRBV28	.	TGTGCCAGCAGCAAAGGGAGCACTGAAGCTTTCTTT	CASSKGSTEAFF
TRBJ1-2	.	TRBV7-9	.	TGTGCCAGCAGCGGCGGGGTAGGAGACTATGGCTACACCTTC	CASSGGVGDYGYTF
TRBJ2-3	.	TRBV15	.	TGTGCCACCAGCGTAGGGAGGAGAGTAACAGATACGCAGTATTTT	CATSVGRRVTDTQYF
TRBJ1-6	.	TRBV7-9	.	TGTGCCAGCAGCTTCACGGGAGGCAATTCACCCCTCCACTTT	CASSFTGGNSPLHF
TRBJ2-3	.	TRBV2	.	TGTGCCAGCAGTGACCGGACAGGCACAGATACGCAGTATTTT	CASSDRTGTDTQYF
TRBJ1-4	few	TRBV5-1	TRBD1	TGCGCCAGCAGATCGGGACAGGGTGCAACTAATGAAAAACTGTTTTTT	CASRSGQGATNEKLFF
TRBJ2-5	.	TRBV2	TRBD2	TGTGCCAGCAGTGAAGGCCTAGCGGGAGGGGAGACCCAGTACTTC	CASSEGLAGGETQYF
TRBJ1-1	.	TRBV5-1	.	TGCGCCAGCAGCTTACGGGGGGACCGGACTGAAGCTTTCTTT	CASSLRGDRTEAFF
TRBJ2-7	.	TRBV4-2	.	TGTGCCAGCAGCCAAGATCCCGGACTCTCGCCACAGTACTTC	CASSQDPGLSPQYF
TRBJ2-1	.	TRBV6-1	TRBD2	TGTGCCAGCAGTGACATCGGGACTAGCAGGAATGAGCAGTTCTTC	CASSDIGTSRNEQFF
TRBJ2-7	.	TRBV7-9	.	TGTGCCAGCAGCCCGTCGGAAGGGACGAGATACGAGCAGTACTTC	CASSPSEGTRYEQYF
TRBJ2-1	.	TRBV5-1	TRBD1	TGCGCCAGCAGCTTTTCAGGGGGCGGGTCCTACAATGAGCAGTTCTTC	CASSFSGGGSYNEQFF
TRBJ1-6	few	TRBV18	.	TGTGCCAGCTCACCAGAAGCAGGAGGTCGTTCACCCCTCCACTTT	CASSPEAGGRSPLHF
TRBJ2-3	.	TRBV11-3	.	TGTGCCAGCAGCCCCCGGTCGGGTGGAACAGATACGCAGTATTTT	CASSPRSGGTDTQYF
TRBJ1-4	.	TRBV6-6	TRBD1	TGTGCCAGCTTGGGACAGGGTGTTGAAAAACTGTTTTTT	CASLGQGVEKLFF
TRBJ2-7	.	TRBV9	TRBD1	TGTGCCAGCAGCCCACACGGACAGGGCCCCTACGAGCAGTACTTC	CASSPHGQGPYEQYF
TRBJ1-1	.	TRBV6-1	TRBD1	TGTGCCAGCAGCCAAAGGGAGGGACAGTTTGAAGCTTTCTTT	CASSQREGQFEAFF
TRBJ2-1	.	TRBV11-2	.	TGTGCCAGCAGCTTAGAGGCGCGTGAGCAGTTCTTC	CASSLEAREQFF
TRBJ2-3	.	TRBV5-1	.	TGCGCCAGCACCCGGGACTCGACTACAGATACGCAGTATTTT	CASTRDSTTDTQYF
TRBJ2-2	.	TRBV9	.	TGTGCCAGCAGCGTAGAGGCGGGGAACCCCGGGGAGCTGTTTTTT	CASSVEAGNPGELFF
TRBJ2-7	.	TRBV18	.	TGTGCCAGCTCACCACTCCCCGAGAACGAGCAGTACTTC	CASSPLPENEQYF
TRBJ2-1	.	TRBV5-1	.	TGCGCCAGCAGCTTAGGTGGACAAAATGAGCAGTTCTTC	CASSLGGQNEQFF
TRBJ1-1	.	TRBV6-4	.	TGTGCCAGCAGTGAGGGGGCGAACACTGAAGCTTTCTTT	CASSEGANTEAFF
TRBJ2-5	.	TRBV5-1	.	TGCGCCAGCAGCTTGGGGGTAGCGAGGGAGACCCAGTACTTC	CASSLGVARETQYF
TRBJ2-7	few	TRBV18	TRBD1	TGTGCCAGCTCAGCGGACAGGGGCTCCTACGAGCAGTACTTC	CASSADRGSYEQYF
TRBJ1-3	once	TRBV6-1	.	TGTGCCAGCAGCCCCGCGAAGACCTCTGGAAACACCATATATTTT	CASSPAKTSGNTIYF
TRBJ1-1	.	TRBV2	.	TGTGCCAGCAGGGGGACTAACACTGAAGCTTTCTTT	CASRGTNTEAFF
TRBJ1-2	.	TRBV6-5	.	TGTGCCAGCAGTTACTCAGGAACAGGCAACTATGGCTACACCTTC	CASSYSGTGNYGYTF
TRBJ2-1	.	TRBV6-4	.	TGTGCCAGCAGTGACGAGTTTGCCGGTGAGCAGTTCTTC	CASSDEFAGEQFF
TRBJ2-3	.	TRBV27	.	TGTGCCAGCCACGGAAAGGGCCCGAACACAGATACGCAGTATTTT	CASHGKGPNTDTQYF
TRBJ1-2	few	TRBV20-1	.	TGCAGTGCTCTATCTGGCGGCTACACCTTC	CSALSGGYTF
TRBJ2-2	.	TRBV9	.	TGTGCCAGCAGCGTAGGACCTGATGGCACCGGGGAGCTGTTTTTT	CASSVGPDGTGELFF
TRBJ2-5	.	TRBV5-1	TRBD1	TGCGCCAGCAGCGCGTGGGGACAGGGAAGGGAGACCCAGTACTTC	CASSAWGQGRETQYF
TRBJ1-3	few	TRBV19	.	TGTGCCAGTATCGACAGGAGATACTCTGGAAACACCATATATTTT	CASIDRRYSGNTIYF
TRBJ2-1	.	TRBV15	TRBD2	TGTGCCACCAGCAGAGGAGGACTAGCGGGATCCAATGAGCAGTTCTTC	CATSRGGLAGSNEQFF
TRBJ1-3	.	TRBV6-1	.	TGTGCCAGCAGTGAAGCGATCAGACTCGCTCCCACCATATATTTT	CASSEAIRLAPTIYF
TRBJ2-7	.	TRBV6-5	.	TGTGCCAGCAGCCCCAGGACAAACTACGAGCAGTACTTC	CASSPRTNYEQYF
TRBJ2-7	.	TRBV2	TRBD1	TGTGCCAGCAGGATCGTCCAGGGGGCGCTTGAGCAGTACTTC	CASRIVQGALEQYF
TRBJ2-7	few	TRBV11-3	.	TGTGCCAGCAGGCCGTCAGGGGTAGACTACGAGCAGTACTTC	CASRPSGVDYEQYF